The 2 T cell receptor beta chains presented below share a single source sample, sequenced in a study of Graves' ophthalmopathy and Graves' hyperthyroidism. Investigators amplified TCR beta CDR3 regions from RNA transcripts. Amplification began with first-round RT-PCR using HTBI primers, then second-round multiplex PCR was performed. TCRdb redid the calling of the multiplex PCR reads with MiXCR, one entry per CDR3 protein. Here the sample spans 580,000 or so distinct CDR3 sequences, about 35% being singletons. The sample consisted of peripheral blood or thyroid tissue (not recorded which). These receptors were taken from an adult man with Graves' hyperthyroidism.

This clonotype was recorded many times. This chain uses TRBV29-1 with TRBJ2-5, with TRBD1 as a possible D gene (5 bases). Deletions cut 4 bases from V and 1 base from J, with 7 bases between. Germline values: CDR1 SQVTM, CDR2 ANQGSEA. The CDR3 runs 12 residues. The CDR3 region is CSVGTGQETQYF. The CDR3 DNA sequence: TGCAGCGTTGGAACAGGCCAAGAGACCCAGTACTTC.

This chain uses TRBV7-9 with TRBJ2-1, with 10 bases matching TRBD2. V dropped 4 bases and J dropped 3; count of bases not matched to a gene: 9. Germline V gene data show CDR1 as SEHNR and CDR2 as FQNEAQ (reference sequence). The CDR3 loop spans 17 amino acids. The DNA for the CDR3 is TGTGCCAGCAGCTCCGGGCGGGCTAGCGGGGGCTACAATGAGCAGTTCTTC. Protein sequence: CASSSGRASGGYNEQFF.